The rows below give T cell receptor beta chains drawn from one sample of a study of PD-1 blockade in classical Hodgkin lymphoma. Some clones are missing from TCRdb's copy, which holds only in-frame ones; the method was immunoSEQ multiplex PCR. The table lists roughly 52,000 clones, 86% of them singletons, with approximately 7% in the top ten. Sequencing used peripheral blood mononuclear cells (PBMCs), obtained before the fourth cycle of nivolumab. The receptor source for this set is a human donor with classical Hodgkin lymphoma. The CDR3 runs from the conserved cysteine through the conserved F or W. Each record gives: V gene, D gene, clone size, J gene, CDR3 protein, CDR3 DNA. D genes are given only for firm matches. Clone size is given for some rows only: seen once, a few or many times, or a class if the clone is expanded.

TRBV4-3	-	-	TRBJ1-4	CASSQEKAYEKLFF	TGCGCCAGCAGCCAAGAGAAAGCCTATGAAAAACTGTTTTTT
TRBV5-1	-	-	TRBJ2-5	CASSLDGIETQYF	TGCGCCAGCAGCTTGGACGGGATAGAGACCCAGTACTTC
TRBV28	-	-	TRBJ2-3	CASSSSSVGTDTQYF	TGTGCCAGCAGTTCCTCTAGTGTTGGGACAGATACGCAGTATTTT
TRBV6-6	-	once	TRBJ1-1	CASSDPRGRNTEAFF	TGTGCCAGCAGTGACCCCCGGGGTCGGAACACTGAAGCTTTCTTT
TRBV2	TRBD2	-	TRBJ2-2	CASNFDNSGSFTGELFF	TGTGCCAGCAATTTCGATAATAGCGGGAGTTTCACCGGGGAGCTGTTTTTT
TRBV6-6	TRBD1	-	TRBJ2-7	CASSTRQGLEQYF	TGTGCCAGCAGCACCCGACAGGGTCTGGAGCAGTACTTC
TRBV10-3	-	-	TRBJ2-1	CAISDSSEQFF	TGTGCCATCAGTGACTCAAGTGAGCAGTTCTTC
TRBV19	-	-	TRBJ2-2	CASSVLGRGPGELFF	TGTGCCAGTAGTGTACTAGGCAGAGGCCCCGGGGAGCTGTTTTTT
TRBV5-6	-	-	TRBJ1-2	CASSLGADIPRFLDGYTF	TGTGCCAGCAGCTTGGGGGCAGACATTCCACGGTTTTTGGATGGCTACACCTTC
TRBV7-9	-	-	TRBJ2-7	CASRPVGGGISYEQYF	TGTGCCAGCAGACCCGTCGGAGGGGGCATCTCCTACGAGCAGTACTTC
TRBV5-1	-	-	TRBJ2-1	CASSSKDWFGSYNEQFF	TGCGCCAGCAGCTCCAAGGACTGGTTTGGGTCCTACAATGAGCAGTTCTTC
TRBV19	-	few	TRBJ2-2	CASSKPAAAGELFF	TGTGCCAGTAGTAAACCAGCAGCCGCCGGGGAGCTGTTTTTT
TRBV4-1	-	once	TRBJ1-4	CASSQDPGALNEKLFF	TGCGCCAGCAGCCAAGATCCAGGGGCCCTTAATGAAAAACTGTTTTTT
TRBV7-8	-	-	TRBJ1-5	CASSLAPTDSNQPQHF	TGTGCCAGCAGCTTAGCGCCTACAGATAGCAATCAGCCCCAGCATTTT
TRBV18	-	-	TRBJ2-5	CASSEGASYQETQYF	TGTGCCAGCTCCGAGGGTGCATCGTACCAAGAGACCCAGTACTTC
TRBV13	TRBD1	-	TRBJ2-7	CASSSADRGRGYEQYF	TGTGCCAGCAGCTCGGCCGACAGGGGCCGGGGCTACGAGCAGTACTTC
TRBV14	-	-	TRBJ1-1	CASSQELAAEAFF	TGTGCCAGCAGCCAAGAGCTGGCCGCTGAAGCTTTCTTT
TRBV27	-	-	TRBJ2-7	CATWGGGRAYEQYF	TGTGCCACCTGGGGGGGCGGGCGGGCCTACGAGCAGTACTTC
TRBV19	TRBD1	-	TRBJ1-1	CASSTDRGQRLNTEAFF	TGTGCCAGTAGTACGGACAGGGGGCAACGGCTGAACACTGAAGCTTTCTTT
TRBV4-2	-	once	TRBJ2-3	CASSQGPTLATTDTQYF	TGTGCCAGCAGCCAAGGGCCCACTCTAGCGACCACAGATACGCAGTATTTT
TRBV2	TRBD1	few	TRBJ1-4	CASRRDSNNEKLFF	TGTGCCAGCAGGAGGGACAGTAATAATGAAAAACTGTTTTTT
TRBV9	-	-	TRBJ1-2	CASSVGGHLFF	TGTGCCAGCAGCGTAGGTGGACACCTCTTCTTC
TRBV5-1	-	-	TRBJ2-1	CASSLESGTSLYNEQFF	TGCGCCAGCAGCTTGGAAAGCGGGACATCCCTTTACAATGAGCAGTTCTTC
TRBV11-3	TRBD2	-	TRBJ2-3	CASSATSGGATDTQYF	TGTGCCAGCAGCGCCACTAGCGGGGGGGCCACAGATACGCAGTATTTT
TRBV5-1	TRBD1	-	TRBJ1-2	CASSLGQGNYGYTF	TGCGCCAGCAGCCTAGGACAGGGAAACTATGGCTACACCTTC
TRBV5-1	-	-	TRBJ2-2	CASSLWGVDTGELFF	TGCGCCAGCAGCCTTTGGGGGGTAGACACCGGGGAGCTGTTTTTT
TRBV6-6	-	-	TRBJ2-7	CASGFVSPYEQYF	TGTGCCAGCGGGTTCGTTAGTCCCTACGAGCAGTACTTC
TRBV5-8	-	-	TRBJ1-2	CASIPGLGGGYTF	TGTGCCAGCATACCAGGCCTGGGAGGAGGCTACACCTTC
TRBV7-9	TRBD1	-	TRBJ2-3	CASSLTGQSTDTQYF	TGTGCCAGCAGCTTAACGGGACAGAGCACAGATACGCAGTATTTT
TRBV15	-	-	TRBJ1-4	CATSRDAATNEKLFF	TGTGCCACCAGCAGAGACGCAGCAACTAATGAAAAACTGTTTTTT
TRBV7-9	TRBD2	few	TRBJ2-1	CASSWTSGRGSEQFF	TGTGCCAGCAGCTGGACTAGCGGGAGGGGTAGTGAGCAGTTCTTC
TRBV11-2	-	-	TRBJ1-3	CASSLAGARTSGNTIYF	TGTGCCAGCAGCTTAGCCGGAGCACGGACGTCCGGAAACACCATATATTTT
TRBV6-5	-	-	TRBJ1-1	CASSYQGSNTEAFF	TGTGCCAGCAGTTACCAGGGCAGCAACACTGAAGCTTTCTTT
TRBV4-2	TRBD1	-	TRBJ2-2	CASSQGTGTGELFF	TGTGCCAGCAGCCAGGGGACAGGCACCGGGGAGCTGTTTTTT
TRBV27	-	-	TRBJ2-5	CASSPWGETQYF	TGTGCCAGCAGTCCGTGGGGCGAGACCCAGTACTTC
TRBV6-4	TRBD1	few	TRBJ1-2	CASSQDRGYGYTF	TGTGCCAGCAGTCAGGACAGGGGGTATGGCTACACCTTC
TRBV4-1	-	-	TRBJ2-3	CASSQEQGGILTSTDTQYF	TGCGCCAGCAGCCAAGAACAAGGGGGTATCCTAACTAGCACAGATACGCAGTATTTT
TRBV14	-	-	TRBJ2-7	CASSHRDKSYEQYF	TGTGCCAGCAGCCACCGGGACAAGTCCTACGAGCAGTACTTC
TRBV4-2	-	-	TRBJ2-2	CASSQGGGPTGELFF	TGTGCCAGCAGCCAAGGTGGAGGGCCCACCGGGGAGCTGTTTTTT
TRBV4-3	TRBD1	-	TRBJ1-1	CASSQTRDRGSTEAFF	TGCGCCAGCAGCCAGACCCGGGACAGGGGGAGCACTGAAGCTTTCTTT
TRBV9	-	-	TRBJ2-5	CASSDNSQETQYF	TGTGCCAGCAGCGACAACTCCCAAGAGACCCAGTACTTC
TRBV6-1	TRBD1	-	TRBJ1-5	CASSWTGGNQPQHF	TGTGCCAGCAGCTGGACAGGAGGAAATCAGCCCCAGCATTTT
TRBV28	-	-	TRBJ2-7	CASSPVGSYEEEQYF	TGTGCCAGCAGCCCGGTCGGGTCCTATGAGGAGGAGCAGTACTTC
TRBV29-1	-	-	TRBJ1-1	CSVVPPGFRAFF	TGCAGCGTCGTACCCCCAGGGTTTAGAGCTTTCTTT